These T cell receptor beta chains were read from a single sample in a study of Graves' ophthalmopathy and Graves' hyperthyroidism. TCRdb passed the multiplex PCR reads through MiXCR, listing each CDR3 protein once. The sample shows about 340,000 distinct CDR3 sequences, roughly a sixth of them seen only once. The source material was peripheral blood. The origin of the receptors is an adult man with Graves' ophthalmopathy. CDR3s leave out the opening cysteine and the closing phenylalanine or tryptophan. Fields, in order: V gene, clone size, J gene, CDR3 protein. Clone size is stated in some rows and not others, as once, few, many or a class when expanded.

TRBV29-1	many	TRBJ1-1	SVTNRGNTEAF
TRBV6-4	many	TRBJ2-7	ASNERTSGATGSYEQY
TRBV4-2	few	TRBJ1-3	ASSERTELGMSGNTIY
TRBV6-4	many	TRBJ2-6	ASTVTGGYSGANVLT
TRBV12-3/TRBV12-4	many	TRBJ2-2	ASSSRTGRHTGELF
TRBV29-1	once	TRBJ1-1	SVRQDTEAF
TRBV20-1	many	TRBJ2-2	SAAADSTGELF
TRBV15	many	TRBJ1-1	ATSRDRGMNTEAF
TRBV20-1	many	TRBJ2-5	SAFGTGGATETQY
TRBV15	many	TRBJ2-5	ATSRGGVYQETQY
TRBV6-2/TRBV6-3	many	TRBJ1-1	ASSYRGGAF
TRBV11-1	NA	TRBJ2-6	ASSPTPAISSGANVLT
TRBV30	many	TRBJ1-2	AWGSGVINYGYT
TRBV19	many	TRBJ2-5	ASGPVLTQY
TRBV11-3	many	TRBJ2-5	ASSQQGAGGETQY
TRBV24-1	many	TRBJ1-5	ATSVNYSNQPQH
TRBV6-1	many	TRBJ1-1	ASRQDRGNTEAF
TRBV7-9	many	TRBJ1-1	ASSDPPGQGAMNTEAF
TRBV14	many	TRBJ1-6	ASSQETRTSPLH
TRBV20-1	many	TRBJ2-7	SARRANYEQY
TRBV28	few	TRBJ2-5	ASSLLGTGAQETQY
TRBV9	many	TRBJ2-3	ASSGDSARTDTQY
TRBV12-3/TRBV12-4	many	TRBJ2-4	ASTNRGTVGAKNIQY
TRBV5-5	many	TRBJ1-5	ASSLMTGNQPQH
TRBV6-4	many	TRBJ1-2	ASRSQGAQRPNYGYT
TRBV10-2	many	TRBJ2-5	ASQIGTSGGGRETQY
TRBV5-1	few	TRBJ2-7	ASRLDRPVIHEQY
TRBV28	many	TRBJ2-2	ASSLQQGCTGELF